This is a list of T cell receptor beta chains from one sample in a study of CD4 T cells in relation to SARS-CoV-2 and coronaviruses. No antigen has been assigned to these receptors. Assay: immunoSEQ multiplex PCR; the TCRdb copy retains only in-frame clones and omits some. Here the sample spans around 24,000 clones, roughly 80% being singletons. The sample was CD4+ T cells from PBMCs, cultured in vitro. The receptors were sampled from a human donor in good health. Both conserved end residues are part of each CDR3. D genes are given only for firm matches. Clone size is stated in some rows and not others, as once, few, many or a class when expanded.

J	size	V	length	D	CDR3
TRBJ2-7	-	TRBV5-4	14	-	CASSLTTGNYEQYF
TRBJ2-1	-	TRBV11-3	17	TRBD2	CASSEGRRLAVYNEQFF
TRBJ1-4	-	TRBV25-1	15	-	CASSLLSATNEKLFF
TRBJ2-3	-	TRBV10-3	16	-	CAARGAGGLKTDTQYF
TRBJ2-7	-	TRBV10-2	14	-	CASSVTSYSYEQYF
TRBJ2-7	-	TRBV13	14	-	CASSSRDGAYEQYF
TRBJ2-1	-	TRBV30	12	-	CAWTPRGAEQFF
TRBJ2-3	-	TRBV29-1	14	-	CSVEQLYNPDTQYF
TRBJ2-3	-	TRBV9	16	TRBD1	CASSPGTGGTTDTQYF
TRBJ2-3	once	TRBV3-1/TRBV3-2	15	-	CASSQGSGGTGTQYF
TRBJ1-5	once	TRBV7-8	16	-	CASSLELGGGNQPQHF
TRBJ1-5	-	TRBV19	13	TRBD1	CASTGQSIGPQHF
TRBJ1-5	few	TRBV6-1	17	TRBD1	CASSERVFVDRGQPQHF
TRBJ2-1	-	TRBV7-2	14	-	CASSVGQNYNEQFF
TRBJ2-5	-	TRBV27	13	-	CASSPAGGETQYF
TRBJ1-4	few	TRBV2	16	TRBD1	CASRGDRLFGNEKLFF
TRBJ2-1	once	TRBV21-1	14	-	CAFRSFWGRNEQFF
TRBJ2-7	-	TRBV19	15	TRBD1	CASSIAGQGADEQYF
TRBJ2-6	-	TRBV6-2/TRBV6-3	20	-	CASSYLGLFEPNSGANVLTF
TRBJ1-3	-	TRBV9	16	-	CASSPSLSYSGNTIYF
TRBJ2-2	-	TRBV19	13	-	CASSMGYGGELFF
TRBJ2-3	-	TRBV5-4	12	-	CASSLDRNTQYF
TRBJ1-4	-	TRBV2	15	-	CASSVSRQANEKLFF
TRBJ2-1	once	TRBV6-4	11	-	CASRGTGEQFF
TRBJ2-2	-	TRBV7-8	16	-	CASSLAGLPNTGELFF
TRBJ2-7	-	TRBV3-1/TRBV3-2	16	TRBD2	CASSQSLAEGGGEQYF
TRBJ2-7	once	TRBV4-3	17	TRBD2	CASSQDLAGGVLYEQYF
TRBJ1-1	-	TRBV19	14	-	CASKGQRMNTEAFF
TRBJ2-2	-	TRBV5-1	15	-	CASSLDSMNTGELFF
TRBJ2-5	-	TRBV19	13	-	CASSVTGQETQYF
TRBJ2-3	-	TRBV7-2	16	-	CASSPRGSLITDTQYF
TRBJ2-7	-	TRBV7-2	15	TRBD2	CASSLATSGIYEQYF
TRBJ2-3	few	TRBV5-1	16	TRBD1	CASSIATGGMADTQYF
TRBJ2-3	once	TRBV5-6	12	-	CASSLERGTQYF
TRBJ1-2	-	TRBV5-1	13	TRBD1	CASSPGQGYGYTF
TRBJ2-2	once	TRBV5-1	16	TRBD2	CATRVGEGPITGELFF
TRBJ2-1	-	TRBV7-9	14	-	CASSLWRGDNEQFF
TRBJ1-5	-	TRBV3-1/TRBV3-2	16	-	CASSQTPLRSNQPQHF
TRBJ2-7	few	TRBV20-1	14	TRBD1	CSASLRTGGYEQYF
TRBJ1-6	few	TRBV7-2	15	-	CASSESRVGGSPLHF
TRBJ1-5	-	TRBV4-3	14	-	CASSQEKGFQPQHF